The present TCR beta chain was sequenced within a study of naive and memory T cell subsets (dated by TCRdb to about 2017). Concerning the study at large: The study applied an open-source, UMI-based TCR alpha and beta sequencing pipeline to sorted naive and memory peripheral blood T cell subsets. The functional CMV T cell responses agreed completely with IgG serology results. RNA was DNase-treated and reverse transcribed with TCR constant-region primers, mostly using SuperScript III.

Library method: UMI-ligation and nested PCR. The beta constant-region primer was an equimolar mix of two oligonucleotides covering both TRBC1 and TRBC2. The ligated cDNA went through four rounds of PCR with nested alpha and beta constant-region primers together with the SP2 primer. A single-stranded oligonucleotide bearing the SP2 primer plus a 12-nucleotide UMI was ligated onto the 3' end of the cDNA by T4 RNA ligase 1. The ligation reaction was kept at 16 degrees C for about 19-25 hours. PCR2 was typically performed as a SYBR Green qPCR and was stopped at a predetermined threshold so that over-amplification was prevented. All purifications after the first were performed with Agencourt AMPure XP magnetic beads. Library quantification was done by Qubit, followed by a TapeStation check on which the main peak was expected at around 650 bp. Pooled libraries were sequenced on an Illumina MiSeq using v2 2x251 paired-end kits, and typically 1-2 million reads were obtained per sample. Each sample's library went into the pool at 4 to 5 nM, and roughly 4.5-7.5% PhiX was added to help with cluster recognition. The published analysis was carried out like this. V and J genes were assigned to Demultiplexor-processed FASTQ reads by Decombinator through tag matching, with a single base-pair mismatch being allowed. By using UMIs, Collapsinator corrected both sequencing errors and the frequency errors caused by PCR heterogeneity. TCRs were translated and CDR3s were extracted from the conserved cysteine to the FGXG phenylalanine by CDR3Translator, with non-productive sequences being flagged. Gini, Shannon entropy and inverse Simpson indices were computed after subsampling the repertoires to the same number of UMI-defined TCRs. Power-law fits to clonotype abundance distributions were performed by maximum likelihood within the linear range. For one naive CD8 sample, the pipeline and MIGEC produced similar UMI counts, unique TCR numbers and clonal distributions. Repertoires were searched for 7,000 to 7,500 CMV-associated CDR3 sequences compiled from VDJdb and a published dataset. TCRdb took the public reads, trimmed them with fastp at Q25, ran MiXCR for clone calling and kept in-frame beta chains. Each entry merges the rows of one CDR3 protein and shows their most common DNA and genes. TCRdb, not the authors, supplied the V and J calls. Present in this sample are about 120,000 distinct CDR3 sequences, 36% of which were seen just once. Of the sample, approximately 0.9% is held by the ten largest clones.

From the second PCR step onward, the TCR alpha chain libraries and the TCR beta chain libraries were amplified separately. To determine each donor's CMV status, fresh PBMCs were stimulated overnight with CMV viral lysate, and IFNgamma production from CD4+ T cells was then assessed. CD4 T cells were positively selected with Miltenyi beads, followed by positive selection of CD8 T cells from the CD4-negative fraction. After staining for CD3, CD4, CD8, CD45RA, CD27 and a live/dead dye, cells were sorted on a BD Aria II into four subsets based on CD45RA and CD27. Blood came from a few healthy volunteers, each fractionated into CD4 and CD8 T cells and then into four differentiation subsets. Roughly 120 ml of peripheral blood was collected from each donor, and PBMC were isolated from the blood using Ficoll-Paque PLUS density-gradient centrifugation. The sorted cells were lysed in RLT buffer, after which RNA was extracted using a Qiagen RNeasy kit and kept at -80 degrees C.

The paper's findings and limits, for the study overall: RNA-based TCR counts may be affected by expression changes linked to T cell activation and differentiation. A power law was followed by TCR abundance, with an exponent that differed between naive and memory subsets but was consistent across the three individuals. In both CD4 and CD8 cells, the Gini index increased while Shannon and inverse Simpson diversity decreased from naive through CM, EM and EMRA. Each clonotype was defined as a single alpha or beta chain sequence rather than as a paired alpha/beta receptor. After error correction, over 90% of naive TCR sequences appeared only once, giving much steeper abundance distributions than memory subsets. No ground truth was available to validate the repertoire findings for the naive and memory subsets.

V and J lose 2 bases and 5 bases, and a span of 9 bases separates them. Including cysteine and phenylalanine, the CDR3 has 13 amino acids. This entry keeps only the CDR3 DNA: 39 bases, framed from base 1. Via the germline V gene (reference sequence), CDR1 is MNHNY and CDR2 SVGAGI. About this clonotype: Its binding antigen is unknown. No much larger clone exists at a distance of one base, and base qualities are not known.

This TCR derives from a human donor in good health. The V gene is TRBV6-6 and the J gene is TRBJ2-5; no D gene can be assigned with confidence. The specimen sequenced was central memory CD4+ T cells from blood. Reading the label with the study, this specimen's cell subset or site is: central memory, CD45RA- CD27+. The CDR3: CASSYSSRETQYF. The nucleotides are TGTGCCAGCAGTTACAGTTCTAGGGAGACCCAGTACTTC.